This T cell receptor (beta chain) is drawn from a study of stem cell transplantation in POMP-related autoinflammatory disease (dated by TCRdb to the early 2020s). Notes on the research overall: The study hypothesized that defective thymoproteasomes impair MHC class I-dependent CD8+ T-cell differentiation and positive selection, skewing the TRB repertoire. The effect of POMP deficiency on T-cell receptor beta repertoire diversity and CDR3 characteristics was assessed using high-throughput TRB sequencing. Overall study results and their limits: Across all analyzed T-cell subsets, PRAID patients tended toward lower TRB diversity and higher clonality. The number of unique TRB V-J gene pairings was restricted in PRAID patients. In PRAID patients, the trend toward increased clonality and lower diversity reached statistical significance only for regulatory T cells.

Before TRB sequencing, the T-cell subsets, namely conventional T cells, CD8+ T cells, regulatory T cells, and T follicular helper cells, were sorted. Looking up the germline V gene yields CDR1 SNHLY and CDR2 FYNNEI. V is cut back by 6 bases and J by 5 bases, with 6 bases in the junction unmatched. Its CDR3 holds 16 amino acids, cysteine through phenylalanine. Of all the DNA, just the CDR3 is kept, 48 bases in frame from base 1. On this clone itself: Its cognate antigen has yet to be identified. No quality values exist for individual bases; no much larger clone is one base distant.

The receptor library was made with the immunoSEQ multiplex PCR assay. Concerning the study's data processing: Shannon entropy, which accounts for clonal size distribution, was used to quantify repertoire diversity. Clonotype distribution inequality was measured with the Gini-Simpson index (Simpson_1-D). The table comes from immuneACCESS by way of TCRdb, which keeps in-frame sequences with V and J called. Part of the clones is missing from these tables; in studies checked, under half for an unresolved V gene and the rest for unknown reasons. V and J calls and clone size follow that table, whereas D and trimming were derived from the DNA. For this sample there are approximately 1,000 clones; about 70% appear just once. About 61% of the sample is held by the ten biggest clonotypes.

The TCR sequence derives from a human donor in good health. The sample taken for sequencing was CD8+ T cells from PBMCs. The chain is made from TRBV2 and TRBJ2-1, with 14 bases in between that match TRBD2. The encoded CDR3 is CASSGTSGGWHNEQFF. The nucleotide sequence is given as TGTGCCAGCAGCGGGACTAGCGGGGGTTGGCACAATGAGCAGTTCTTC.